This TCR beta chain was recorded in a study of blood T cell repertoires in COVID-19. The wider study: The United States, Italy and Spain were the sources of the acute and convalescent COVID-19 samples.

As for this clone: The junction departs from the called germline gene at one end, perhaps through a read error.

The CDR3 spans 12 residues. In germline, CDR1 is MDHEN, CDR2 SYDVKM. Measured with immunoSEQ multiplex PCR; TCRdb has only the in-frame clones, and not every one. The sample holds more than 65,000 clones, about 88% seen once. Sequenced: peripheral blood. This TCR derives from a man over 45 with acute or convalescent COVID-19. The rearrangement uses TRBV28 and TRBJ1-5, with 7 positions matching TRBD1. DNA of the CDR3: TGCCTGACAGGGTACAGCAATCAGCCCCAGCATTTT. Translating gives CLTGYSNQPQHF.